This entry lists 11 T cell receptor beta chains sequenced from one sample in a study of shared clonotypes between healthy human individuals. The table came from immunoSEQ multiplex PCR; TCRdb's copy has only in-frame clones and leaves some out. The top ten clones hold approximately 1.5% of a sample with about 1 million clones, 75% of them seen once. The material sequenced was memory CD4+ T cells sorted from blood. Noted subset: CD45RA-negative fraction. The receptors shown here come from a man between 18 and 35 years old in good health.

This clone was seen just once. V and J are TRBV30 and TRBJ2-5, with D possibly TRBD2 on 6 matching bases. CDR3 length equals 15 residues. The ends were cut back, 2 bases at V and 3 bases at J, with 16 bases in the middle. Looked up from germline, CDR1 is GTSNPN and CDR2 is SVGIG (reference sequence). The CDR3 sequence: CAWSRLAATEETQYF. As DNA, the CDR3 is TGTGCCTGGAGTAGGTTAGCGGCGACGGAAGAGACCCAGTACTTC. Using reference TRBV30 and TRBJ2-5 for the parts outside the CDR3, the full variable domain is SQTIHQWPATLVQPVGSPLSLECTVEGTSNPNLYWYRQAAGRGLQLLFYSVGIGQISSEVPQNLSASRPQDRQFILSSKKLLLSDSGFYLCAWSRLAATEETQYFGPGTRLLVL.

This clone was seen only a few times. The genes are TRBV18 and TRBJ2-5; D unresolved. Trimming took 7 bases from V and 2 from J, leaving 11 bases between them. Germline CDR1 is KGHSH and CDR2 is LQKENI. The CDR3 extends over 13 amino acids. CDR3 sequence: CASLHSEQETQYF. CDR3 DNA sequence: TGTGCCAGCTTGCACAGTGAGCAAGAGACCCAGTACTTC.

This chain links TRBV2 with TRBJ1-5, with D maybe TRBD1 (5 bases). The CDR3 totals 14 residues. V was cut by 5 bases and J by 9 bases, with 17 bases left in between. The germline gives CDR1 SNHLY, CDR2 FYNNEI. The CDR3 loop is CASSSGQTTWPQHF. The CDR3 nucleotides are TGTGCCAGCAGTTCGGGGCAAACGACCTGGCCCCAGCATTTT.

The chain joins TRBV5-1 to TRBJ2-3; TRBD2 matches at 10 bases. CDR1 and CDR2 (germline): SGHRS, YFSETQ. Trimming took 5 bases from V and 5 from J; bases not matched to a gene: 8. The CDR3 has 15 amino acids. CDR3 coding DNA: TGCGCCAGCAGAAAAAACCTAGCGGGGGTAGATACGCAGTATTTT. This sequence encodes CASRKNLAGVDTQYF.

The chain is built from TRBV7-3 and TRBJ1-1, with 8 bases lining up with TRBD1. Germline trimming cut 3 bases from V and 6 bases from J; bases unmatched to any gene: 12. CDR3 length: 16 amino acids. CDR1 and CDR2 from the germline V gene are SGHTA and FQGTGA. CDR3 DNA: TGTGCCAGCAGCTTCGGAACGGACAGGGTGAGGGCTGAAGCTTTCTTT. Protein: CASSFGTDRVRAEAFF.

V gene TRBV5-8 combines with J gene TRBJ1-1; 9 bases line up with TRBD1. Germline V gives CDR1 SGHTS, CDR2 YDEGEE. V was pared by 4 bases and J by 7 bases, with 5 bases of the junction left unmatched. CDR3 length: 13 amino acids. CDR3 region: CASSRDRDIEAFF. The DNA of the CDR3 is TGTGCCAGCAGCAGGGACAGGGATATTGAAGCTTTCTTT. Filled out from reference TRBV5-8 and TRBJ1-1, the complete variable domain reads EAGVTQSPTHLIKTRGQQATLRCSPISGHTSVYWYQQALGLGLQFLLWYDEGEERNRGNFPPRFSGRQFPNYSSELNVNALELEDSALYLCASSRDRDIEAFFGQGTRLTVV.

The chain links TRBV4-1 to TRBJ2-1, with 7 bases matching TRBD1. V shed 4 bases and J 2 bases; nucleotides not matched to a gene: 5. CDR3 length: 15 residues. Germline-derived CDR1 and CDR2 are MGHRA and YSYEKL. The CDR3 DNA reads TGCGCCAGCAGCCCGGGACAGCAAGCCTACAATGAGCAGTTCTTC. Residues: CASSPGQQAYNEQFF.

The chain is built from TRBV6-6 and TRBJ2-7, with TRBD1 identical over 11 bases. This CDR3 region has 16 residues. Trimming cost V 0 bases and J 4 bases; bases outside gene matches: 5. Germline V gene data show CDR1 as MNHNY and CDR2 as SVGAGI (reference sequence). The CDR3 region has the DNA TGTGCCAGCAGTTACTCGAGGACAGGGGGCTCATACGAGCAGTACTTC. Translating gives CASSYSRTGGSYEQYF.

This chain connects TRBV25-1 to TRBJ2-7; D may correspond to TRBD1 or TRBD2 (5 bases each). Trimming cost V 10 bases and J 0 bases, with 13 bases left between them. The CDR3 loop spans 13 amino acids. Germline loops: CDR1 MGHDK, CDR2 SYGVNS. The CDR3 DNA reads TGTGCCACCCGGGACGGCCGCTCCTACGAGCAGTACTTC. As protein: CATRDGRSYEQYF.

This CDR3 reads CASSLHQGLSGNTIYF. The CDR3 coding sequence is TGTGCCAGCAGTTTACACCAGGGGCTCTCTGGAAACACCATATATTTT. The chain joins TRBV28 to TRBJ1-3; D may be TRBD1 (6 bases). This CDR3 contains 16 residues. The V and J ends lost 2 bases and 0 bases respectively, with 11 bases between them. Germline CDR1 and CDR2: MDHEN and SYDVKM.

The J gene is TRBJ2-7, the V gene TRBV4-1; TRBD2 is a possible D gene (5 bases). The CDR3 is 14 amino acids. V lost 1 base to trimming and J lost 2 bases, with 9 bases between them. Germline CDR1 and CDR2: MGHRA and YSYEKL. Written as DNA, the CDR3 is TGCGCCAGCAGCCAAGTTCGGAGGACCTACGAGCAGTACTTC. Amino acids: CASSQVRRTYEQYF.